The text below deals with one T cell receptor beta chain. Its target is not known. The CDR3 is cut off 3 residues early in the read; its end comes from the germline J gene. Sequenced by immunoSEQ multiplex PCR; TCRdb stores in-frame clones only, minus some. The specimen's table records approximately 25,000 clones. This sample was included in a study of T cells in women clearing cervical HPV infection. On the study more broadly: Controls gave blood once infection was undetectable; cases at lesion identification. Cases' blood sampling followed lesion detection by median approximately 150 days (90 to 200).

CDR1 and CDR2 (germline): KGHSH, LQKENI. The CDR3 spans 13 residues. Study-level points and caveats: Richness differences could reflect unmeasured T-cell content per sample. Cases and controls were distinguished at AUC around 0.8 by richness and V genes.

This clonotype was obtained from a woman aged 18 to 75 with a cervical HPV16 infection that either progressed to CIN3+ or cleared (not recorded which). Sequencing was done on a sample of blood buffy coat. The chain couples TRBV18 to TRBJ2-2; D call uncertain. CDR3 residues: CASSPPNREKLFF. Incomplete CDR3 DNA: TGTGCCAGCTCACCACCCAATCGCGAAAAG.